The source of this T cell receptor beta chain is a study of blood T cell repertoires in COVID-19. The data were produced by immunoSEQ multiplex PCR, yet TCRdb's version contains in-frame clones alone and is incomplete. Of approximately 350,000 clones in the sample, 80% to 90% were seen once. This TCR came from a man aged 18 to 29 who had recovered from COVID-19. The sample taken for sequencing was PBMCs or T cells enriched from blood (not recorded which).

This CDR3 reads CASSDRVHGYTF. CDR3 nucleotide sequence: TGTGCCAGCAGCGACAGGGTTCATGGCTACACCTTC. V and J are TRBV9 and TRBJ1-2, with D possibly matching TRBD1 (6 bases). Germline V gene data show CDR1 as SGDLS and CDR2 as YYNGEE. CDR3 length: 12 residues. Trimming pared 3 bases from V and 6 bases from J, leaving 9 bases between.